These 6 T cell receptor beta chains were sequenced from one sample in a study of beta chain features in type 1 diabetes. General study results and limits: TCRB CDR3s were moderately but significantly shorter in Type 1 diabetes patients in all four CD4+ subsets.

Antigen specificity for these receptors is unknown. Since all of the isolated RNA was reverse transcribed, expressed TCRB transcripts were what got sequenced. Profiling relied on immunoSEQ multiplex PCR, and the TCRdb table lists in-frame clones only, not all of them. Here the sample spans 400,000 or so clones, roughly 12% being singletons. The sequenced sample consisted of naive CD4+ T cells from blood. These receptors came from a woman younger than 35 with type 1 diabetes.

This clone was found a few times. This chain uses TRBV10-3 with TRBJ2-5; D call uncertain. V was trimmed by 2 bases and J by 1 base, leaving 8 bases between them. Per germline, CDR1 ENHRY and CDR2 SYGVKD. The CDR3 extends over 14 amino acids. The CDR3 DNA is TGTGCCATCAGTGAGCCCAGTGTCCAAGAGACCCAGTACTTC. Translating it yields CAISEPSVQETQYF.

This clone was observed a handful of times. The V call is TRBV10-3, the J call TRBJ1-6, with TRBD1 as a possible D gene (6 bases). The germline gives CDR1 ENHRY, CDR2 SYGVKD. The CDR3 has 12 residues. V lost 6 bases to trimming and J lost 17 bases, with 17 bases between them. The CDR3 DNA is TGTGCCATCAGGGGAAGGGACAACCAGGTCCACTTT. It encodes CAIRGRDNQVHF.

The chain couples TRBV4-3 to TRBJ2-7; TRBD1 agrees at 7 bases. The V segment lost 3 bases and the J segment 1 base; nucleotides outside the gene matches: 3. This CDR3 spans 14 amino acids. Germline CDR1 is LGHNA and CDR2 is YSLEER. The CDR3 protein is CASSQQTGSYEQYF. DNA for the CDR3: TGCGCCAGCAGCCAGCAGACAGGGTCCTACGAGCAGTACTTC.

This clone was seen a handful of times. V and J are TRBV4-3 and TRBJ2-1; 8 bases map to TRBD2. This CDR3 has 19 residues. The J segment lost 0 bases and the V segment lost 3 bases, leaving 13 bases of the junction unmatched. The V gene's germline CDR1 is LGHNA and CDR2 YSLEER. CDR3 loop: CASSHRTSGTINSYNEQFF. The CDR3 DNA follows: TGCGCCAGCAGCCACCGTACTAGCGGCACAATTAACTCCTACAATGAGCAGTTCTTC.

This chain uses TRBV19 with TRBJ1-2; the D gene is possibly TRBD1 (6 bases). CDR3 size: 12 residues. V was pared by 9 bases and J by 0 bases, with 8 bases between. CDR1 and CDR2 (germline): LNHDA, SQIVND (reference sequence). In DNA, the CDR3 is TGTGCCAGCCGGACAGCTAACTATGGCTACACCTTC. Translation gives CASRTANYGYTF.

This clone has just a few counts. The rearrangement links TRBV18 to TRBJ2-5; perhaps TRBD2 as D (5 bases). The V end was cut by 5 bases, the J end by 3 bases, with 16 bases between. The CDR3 spans 15 residues. Germline CDR1 KGHSH, CDR2 LQKENI. DNA for the CDR3: TGTGCCAGCTCAAAACCTACGGGAATCGAAGAGACCCAGTACTTC. It encodes CASSKPTGIEETQYF.